This note documents a single T cell receptor beta chain sequence. Drawing of peripheral blood yielded about 9.8 milliliters from each donor. The source of the sample is a study of blood T cells in healthy people across ages. Germline V gene data show CDR1 as MGHRA and CDR2 as YSYEKL. V shed 0 bases and J shed 8 bases, with 13 bases lying between them. The CDR3 runs to 14 residues. For the second PCR, which ran for about 6 to 12 cycles, a sample-barcoded 5' primer and a J-beta primer mix were used. TCRdb reanalysed the 5' RACE reads using MiXCR and keeps one entry per CDR3 protein. There are 750,000 to 1,000,000 distinct CDR3 sequences in the sample; around 29% occur only once, and about a tenth lies in the top ten. These data also formed part of another study, on T cells of mothers and their children. That investigation notes: Each child contributed about 3 million TCR beta CDR3 reads, while each mother contributed over 8 million. No persistent microchimeric T cell clones were detected.

This sequence originates from a woman aged 40 to 55 in good health. Material for sequencing was blood. The chain joins TRBV4-1 to TRBJ1-2, with no clear D. This CDR3 is CASSQDFASLGYTF. The CDR3 DNA is TGCGCCAGCAGCCAAGATTTCGCTTCCTTAGGCTACACCTTC.